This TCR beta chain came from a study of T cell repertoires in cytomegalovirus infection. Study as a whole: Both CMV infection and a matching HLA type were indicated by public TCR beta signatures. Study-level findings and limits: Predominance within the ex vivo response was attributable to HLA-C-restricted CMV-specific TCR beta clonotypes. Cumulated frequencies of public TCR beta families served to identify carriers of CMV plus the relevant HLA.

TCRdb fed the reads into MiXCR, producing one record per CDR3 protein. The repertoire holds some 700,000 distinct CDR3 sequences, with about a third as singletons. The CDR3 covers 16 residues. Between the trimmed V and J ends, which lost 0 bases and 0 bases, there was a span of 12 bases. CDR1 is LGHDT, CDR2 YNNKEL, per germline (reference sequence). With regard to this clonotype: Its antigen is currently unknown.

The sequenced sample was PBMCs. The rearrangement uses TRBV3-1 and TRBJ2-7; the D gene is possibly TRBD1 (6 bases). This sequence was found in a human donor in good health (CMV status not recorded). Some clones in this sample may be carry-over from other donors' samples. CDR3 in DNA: TGTGCCAGCAGCCAAGATTCAGGGGCCATCTCCTACGAGCAGTACTTC. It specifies CASSQDSGAISYEQYF.